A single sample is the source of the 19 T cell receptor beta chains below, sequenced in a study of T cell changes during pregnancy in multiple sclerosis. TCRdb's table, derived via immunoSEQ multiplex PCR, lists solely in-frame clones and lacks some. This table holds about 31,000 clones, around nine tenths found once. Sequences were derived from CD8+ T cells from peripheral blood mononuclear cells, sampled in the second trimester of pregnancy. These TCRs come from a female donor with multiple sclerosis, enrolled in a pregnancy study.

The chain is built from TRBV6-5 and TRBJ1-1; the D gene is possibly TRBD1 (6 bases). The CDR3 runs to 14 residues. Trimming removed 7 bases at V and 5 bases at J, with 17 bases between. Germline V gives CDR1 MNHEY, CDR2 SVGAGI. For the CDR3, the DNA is TGTGCCAGCACTACGGACAGTGGATGGACTGAAGCTTTCTTT. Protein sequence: CASTTDSGWTEAFF.

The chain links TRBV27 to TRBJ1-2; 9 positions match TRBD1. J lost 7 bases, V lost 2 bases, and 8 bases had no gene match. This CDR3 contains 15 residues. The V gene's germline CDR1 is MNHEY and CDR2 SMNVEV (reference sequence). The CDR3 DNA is TGTGCCAGCAGTTTAAACAGGGGGCCAGTTCGTGGCTACACCTTC. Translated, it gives CASSLNRGPVRGYTF.

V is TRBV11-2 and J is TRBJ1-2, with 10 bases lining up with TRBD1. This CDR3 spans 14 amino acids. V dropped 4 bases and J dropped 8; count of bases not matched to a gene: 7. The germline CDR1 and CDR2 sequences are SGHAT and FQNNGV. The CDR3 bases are TGTGCCAGCAGCTCACCGGGACAGGGGATCGGCTACACCTTC. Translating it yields CASSSPGQGIGYTF.

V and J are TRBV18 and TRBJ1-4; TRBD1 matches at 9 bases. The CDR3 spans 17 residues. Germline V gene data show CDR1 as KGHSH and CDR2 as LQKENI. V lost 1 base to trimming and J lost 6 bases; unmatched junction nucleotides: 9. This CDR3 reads CASSPRVLGQGYEKLFF. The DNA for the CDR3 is TGTGCCAGCTCACCACGGGTACTGGGACAGGGATATGAAAAACTGTTTTTT.

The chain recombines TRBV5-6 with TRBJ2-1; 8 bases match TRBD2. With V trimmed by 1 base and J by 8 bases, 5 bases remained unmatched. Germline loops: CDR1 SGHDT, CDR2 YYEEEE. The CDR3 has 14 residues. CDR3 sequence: CASSLKREWDEQFF. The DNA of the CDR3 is TGTGCCAGCAGCTTGAAGCGGGAGTGGGATGAGCAGTTCTTC. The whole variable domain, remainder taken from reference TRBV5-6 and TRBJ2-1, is DAGVTQSPTHLIKTRGQQVTLRCSPKSGHDTVSWYQQALGQGPQFIFQYYEEEERQRGNFPDRFSGHQFPNYSSELNVNALLLGDSALYLCASSLKREWDEQFFGPGTRLTVL.

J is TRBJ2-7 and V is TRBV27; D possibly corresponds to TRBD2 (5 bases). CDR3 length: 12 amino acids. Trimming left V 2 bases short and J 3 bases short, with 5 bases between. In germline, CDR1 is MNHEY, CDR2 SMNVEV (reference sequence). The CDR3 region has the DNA TGTGCCAGCAGTTTAGAGGGCTACGAGCAGTACTTC. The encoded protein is CASSLEGYEQYF.

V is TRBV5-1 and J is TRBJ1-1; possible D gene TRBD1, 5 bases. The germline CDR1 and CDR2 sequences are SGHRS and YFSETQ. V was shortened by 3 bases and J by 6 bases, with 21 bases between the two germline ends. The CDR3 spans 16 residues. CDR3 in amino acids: CASSSRRGGVLSEAFF. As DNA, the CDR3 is TGCGCCAGCAGCTCCCGTCGAGGAGGGGTATTATCTGAAGCTTTCTTT. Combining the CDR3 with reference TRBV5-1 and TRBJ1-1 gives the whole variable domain KAGVTQTPRYLIKTRGQQVTLSCSPISGHRSVSWYQQTPGQGLQFLFEYFSETQRNKGNFPGRFSGRQFSNSRSEMNVSTLELGDSALYLCASSSRRGGVLSEAFFGQGTRLTVV.

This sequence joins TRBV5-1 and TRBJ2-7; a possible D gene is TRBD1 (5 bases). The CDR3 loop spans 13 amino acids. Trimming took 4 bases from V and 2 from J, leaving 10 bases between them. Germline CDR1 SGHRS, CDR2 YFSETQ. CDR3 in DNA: TGCGCCAGCAGCGGTTGGGGCACCTACGAGCAGTACTTC. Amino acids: CASSGWGTYEQYF.

The CDR3 bases are TGTGCCAGCAGCTTAGTACCGGGGGTGGGGGAGACCCAGTACTTC. Translated: CASSLVPGVGETQYF. V usage is TRBV7-6 and J usage is TRBJ2-5; possible D gene TRBD2, 6 bases. Germline lookup yields CDR1 SGHVS and CDR2 FNYEAQ. This CDR3 has 15 amino acids. V shed 1 base and J shed 5 bases, with 14 bases lying between them.

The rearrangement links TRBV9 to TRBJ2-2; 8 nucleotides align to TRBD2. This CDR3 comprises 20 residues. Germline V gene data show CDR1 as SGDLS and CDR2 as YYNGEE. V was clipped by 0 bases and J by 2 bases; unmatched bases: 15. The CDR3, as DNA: TGTGCCAGCAGCGTAGCCGTTAGCGGGACTACCCATATAAACACCGGGGAGCTGTTTTTT. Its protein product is CASSVAVSGTTHINTGELFF.

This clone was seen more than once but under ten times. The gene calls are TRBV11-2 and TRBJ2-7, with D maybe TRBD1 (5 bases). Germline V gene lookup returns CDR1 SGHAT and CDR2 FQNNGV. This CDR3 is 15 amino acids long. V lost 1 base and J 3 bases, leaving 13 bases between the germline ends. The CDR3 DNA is TGTGCCAGCAGCTTAGGTGTGGACACCATCTACGAGCAGTACTTC. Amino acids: CASSLGVDTIYEQYF.

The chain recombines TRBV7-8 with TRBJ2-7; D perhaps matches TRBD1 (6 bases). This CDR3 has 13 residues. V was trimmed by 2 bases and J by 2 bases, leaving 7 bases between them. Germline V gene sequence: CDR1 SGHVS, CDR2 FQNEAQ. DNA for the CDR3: TGTGCCAGCAGCTTACCAGGGGCCTACGAGCAGTACTTC. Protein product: CASSLPGAYEQYF. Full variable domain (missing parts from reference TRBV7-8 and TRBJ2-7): GAGVSQSPRYKVAKRGQDVALRCDPISGHVSLFWYQQALGQGPEFLTYFQNEAQLDKSGLPSDRFFAERPEGSVSTLKIQRTQQEDSAVYLCASSLPGAYEQYFGPGTRLTVT.

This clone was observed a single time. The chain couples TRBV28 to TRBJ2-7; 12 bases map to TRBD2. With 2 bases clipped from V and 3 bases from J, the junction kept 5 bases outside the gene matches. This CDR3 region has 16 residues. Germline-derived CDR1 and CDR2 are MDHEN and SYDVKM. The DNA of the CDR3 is TGTGCCAGCAGTTTAACCCGGACTAGCGGGAACTACGAGCAGTACTTC. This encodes CASSLTRTSGNYEQYF.

The CDR3 DNA reads as TGCGCCAGCAGCCAGCTCATAGCGGGTCCAGGTGAGCAGTTCTTC. Amino acid sequence: CASSQLIAGPGEQFF. The V gene is TRBV4-1, the J gene TRBJ2-1, with 7 bases lining up with TRBD2. This CDR3 has 15 amino acids. Trimming cost V 3 bases and J 9 bases; bases outside gene matches: 11. Germline CDR1 MGHRA, CDR2 YSYEKL.

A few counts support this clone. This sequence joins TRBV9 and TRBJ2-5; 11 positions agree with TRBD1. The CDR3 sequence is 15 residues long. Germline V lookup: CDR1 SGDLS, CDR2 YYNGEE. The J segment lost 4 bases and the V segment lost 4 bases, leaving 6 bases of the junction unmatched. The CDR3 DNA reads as TGTGCCAGCAGCCCCGGACAGGGGGCTGGAGAGACCCAGTACTTC. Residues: CASSPGQGAGETQYF.

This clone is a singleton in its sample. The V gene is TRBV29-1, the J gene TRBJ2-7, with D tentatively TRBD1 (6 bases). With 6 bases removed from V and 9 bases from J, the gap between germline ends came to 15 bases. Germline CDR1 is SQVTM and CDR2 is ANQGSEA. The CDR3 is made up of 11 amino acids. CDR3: CSVETGQWQYF. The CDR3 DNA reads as TGCAGCGTCGAAACAGGACAGTGGCAGTACTTC.

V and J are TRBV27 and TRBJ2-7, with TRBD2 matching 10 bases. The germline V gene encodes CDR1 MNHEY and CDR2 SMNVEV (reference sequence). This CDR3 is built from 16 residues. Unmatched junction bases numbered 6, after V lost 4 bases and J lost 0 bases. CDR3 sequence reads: CASSSTGTSDSYEQYF. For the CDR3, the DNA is TGTGCCAGCAGTTCAACCGGGACTAGCGACTCCTACGAGCAGTACTTC.

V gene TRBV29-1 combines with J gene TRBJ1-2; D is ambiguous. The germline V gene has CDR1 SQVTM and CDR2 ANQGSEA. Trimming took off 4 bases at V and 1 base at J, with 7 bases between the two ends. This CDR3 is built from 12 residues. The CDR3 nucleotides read TGCAGCGTTGTGGGCATTAACTATGGCTACACCTTC. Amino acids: CSVVGINYGYTF.

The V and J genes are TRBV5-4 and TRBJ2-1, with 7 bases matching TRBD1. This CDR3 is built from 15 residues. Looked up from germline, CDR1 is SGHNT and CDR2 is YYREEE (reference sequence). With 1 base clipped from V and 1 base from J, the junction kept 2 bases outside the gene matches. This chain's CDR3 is CASSLQGVSYNEQFF. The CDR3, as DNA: TGTGCCAGCAGCTTGCAGGGGGTATCCTACAATGAGCAGTTCTTC.